The sequence of this T cell receptor (beta chain) was determined in a study of blood T cell repertoires in COVID-19 (dated by TCRdb to about 2020). Regarding the study in general: Samples from collaborators originated in the United States, Italy and Spain and spanned both the acute and convalescent phases of COVID-19. The prospective study material was composed of cDNA or gDNA derived from T cells, B-cell-depleted T cells, or PBMCs. The dataset comprised deeply sampled blood TCRbeta repertoires from subjects exposed to, actively infected with, or recovered from COVID-19. The repertoires were made available in a free public database intended to serve as a resource for research on the immune response to SARS-CoV-2. The samples were drawn from the first 160 participants of the ongoing ImmuneRACE study and from 1,254 subjects provided by 6 global collaborators. A de-identified subject ID, COVID-19 status, age in years and sex were almost always included in the sample metadata. Where HLA class I and class II types were available, the types were taken from metadata supplied by the sample provider, not from assay-based typing. The study at large found these results: The amount of clinical and demographic metadata varied by source and participant and was provided uncurated.

Whole blood was collected in K2EDTA tubes by collaborating institutions according to the institutions' own protocols. For TCRbeta analysis, collaborators shipped samples in one of three forms: frozen whole blood, isolated PBMCs, or DNA extracted from either of those sample types. This clone was detected only once. The clone's antigen remains unknown. The record has no base qualities; no much larger clone is one base away. The CDR3, from cysteine to phenylalanine, totals 14 residues. Left in the record is the CDR3 DNA by itself, 42 bases read in frame from the first base. V was cut back by 4 bases and J by 0 bases, leaving a gap of 9 bases between them. CDR1 and CDR2, looked up from the germline V gene, are SGHRS and YFSETQ. The immunoSEQ Assay, a bias-controlled multiplex PCR, was used to amplify TCRbeta CDR3 regions from genomic DNA. The study's own analysis went as follows. The number of nucleated cells in each sample was estimated from the amplification of reference gene primers within the assay. To quantify the absolute abundance of each unique TCRbeta CDR3 rearrangement, sequence reads were collapsed and filtered. For each sample, productive Simpson clonality was calculated as the square root of Simpson's diversity index over productive rearrangements. Held by TCRdb, this immuneACCESS table contains in-frame sequences only and omits some clones. Under half of the omission traces to an unresolved V gene where checked; the cause of the rest is unknown. D and trimming come from the DNA, and the V and J calls and clone size come from that table. Counted in this sample were some 110,000 clones; 70% to 90% of them appeared once. The ten largest clonotypes hold roughly 1.4% of the sample.

The receptor chain draws on TRBV5-1 and TRBJ2-3; perhaps TRBD1 is the D gene, with 6 bases matching. The source is a man aged 40-55 years with acute or convalescent COVID-19. The sample comprised peripheral blood. The CDR3 reads CASSGGSSTDTQYF. The DNA is TGCGCCAGCAGCGGGGGCAGTAGCACAGATACGCAGTATTTT.